A selection of T cell receptor beta chains follows, all from one sample in a study of cytomegalovirus exposure and HLA in healthy donors. The assay was immunoSEQ multiplex PCR, and TCRdb's table has in-frame clones only and misses some. The data contain about 170,000 clones, about 87% of them seen just once; the ten biggest clones take up approximately 1.5%. The specimen sequenced was PBMCs. Receptors were obtained from a woman under 40 in good health and CMV-seronegative. CDR3s include the opening cysteine and the closing phenylalanine or tryptophan. Each record gives: CDR3 protein, CDR3 DNA, V gene, D gene, clone size, J gene. D genes are given only for firm matches. Some rows mark clone size as missing; the rest say once, few, many or name a class of expanded clone.

CDR3: CASSDRYNEQFF; DNA: TGTGCCAGCAGTGACAGATACAATGAGCAGTTCTTC; V: TRBV2; D: -; size: few; J: TRBJ2-1
CDR3: CASSLYLGAGVIYEQYF; DNA: TGTGCCAGCAGTTTATATCTGGGGGCAGGGGTTATCTACGAGCAGTACTTC; V: TRBV27; D: -; size: once; J: TRBJ2-7
CDR3: CASSTYGTQKKLFF; DNA: TGTGCCAGCAGCACATACGGGACACAAAAAAAACTGTTTTTT; V: TRBV28; D: -; size: -; J: TRBJ1-4
CDR3: CASRGQGNSPLHF; DNA: TGTGCCAGCAGGGGACAGGGGAATTCACCCCTCCACTTT; V: TRBV6-5; D: TRBD1; size: few; J: TRBJ1-6
CDR3: CTGVDRGGTQYF; DNA: TGCACCGGGGTTGACCGAGGAGGGACCCAGTACTTC; V: TRBV29-1; D: -; size: -; J: TRBJ2-5
CDR3: CASSEVGQFSSYNSPLHF; DNA: TGTGCCAGCAGTGAAGTGGGACAGTTCAGCTCCTATAATTCACCCCTCCACTTT; V: TRBV2; D: TRBD1; size: -; J: TRBJ1-6
CDR3: CAISDIQITNYGYTF; DNA: TGTGCCATCAGTGATATACAGATCACTAACTATGGCTACACCTTC; V: TRBV10-3; D: -; size: -; J: TRBJ1-2
CDR3: CASSTPALRGGRTDTQYF; DNA: TGTGCCAGCAGCACCCCGGCATTGCGGGGGGGGAGGACAGATACGCAGTATTTT; V: TRBV7-2; D: TRBD2; size: once; J: TRBJ2-3
CDR3: CASSQAAGGQQFF; DNA: TGTGCCAGCAGCCAAGCAGCGGGGGGCCAGCAGTTCTTC; V: TRBV4-2; D: TRBD2; size: -; J: TRBJ2-1
CDR3: CASSPLPGVREGGTF; DNA: TGCGCCAGCAGCCCCCTCCCGGGGGTCAGGGAAGGTGGCACCTTC; V: TRBV4-3; D: -; size: -; J: TRBJ1-2
CDR3: CASSYELSAVQHF; DNA: TGTGCCAGCAGTTATGAGCTTTCCGCTGTACAGCATTTT; V: TRBV6-5; D: -; size: -; J: TRBJ1-5
CDR3: CASRAVEVLGEQYF; DNA: TGTGCCAGCAGGGCGGTAGAGGTTCTGGGCGAGCAGTACTTC; V: TRBV2; D: -; size: -; J: TRBJ2-7
CDR3: CASRSGETYEQYF; DNA: TGTGCCAGCAGATCCGGGGAAACCTACGAGCAGTACTTC; V: TRBV2; D: -; size: -; J: TRBJ2-7